A selection of T cell receptor beta chains follows, all from one sample in a study of blood T cell repertoires in COVID-19. Clones were sequenced by immunoSEQ multiplex PCR, and TCRdb holds only the in-frame ones, with some missing. The repertoire includes over 150,000 clones, more than 75% of them detected once, and 10% sits in the top ten. Source material: peripheral blood. The receptors shown here come from a woman between 65 and 79 years old with COVID-19, enrolled during active disease. CDR3s include the opening cysteine and the closing phenylalanine or tryptophan. The D gene is left open where the match is weak. Clone sizes are given selectively: once, few, many, or a class where the clone is expanded.

length: 18; V: TRBV14; D: NA; size: NA; J: TRBJ2-3; CDR3: CASSHPPSWGPSTDTQYF; DNA: TGTGCCAGCAGCCACCCCCCCAGTTGGGGGCCCAGCACAGATACGCAGTATTTT
length: 12; V: TRBV28; D: NA; size: NA; J: TRBJ1-4; CDR3: CASSLFGEKLFF; DNA: TGTGCCAGCAGTTTATTCGGGGAAAAACTGTTTTTT
length: 17; V: TRBV2; D: TRBD2; size: NA; J: TRBJ2-5; CDR3: CASTRAGTSGRRETQYF; DNA: TGTGCCAGCACCCGGGCCGGGACTAGCGGGAGAAGAGAGACCCAGTACTTC
length: 15; V: TRBV11-3; D: NA; size: NA; J: TRBJ1-1; CDR3: CASSLGGQLNTEAFF; DNA: TGTGCCAGCAGCTTGGGTGGACAGTTGAACACTGAAGCTTTCTTT
length: 15; V: TRBV7-3; D: NA; size: NA; J: TRBJ2-2; CDR3: CASSSPQGNTGELFF; DNA: TGTGCCAGCAGCTCTCCCCAGGGTAACACCGGGGAGCTGTTTTTT
length: 14; V: TRBV7-2; D: NA; size: NA; J: TRBJ2-1; CDR3: CASSLRGLGDEQFF; DNA: TGTGCCAGCAGCCTTCGAGGGCTCGGGGATGAGCAGTTCTTC
length: 15; V: TRBV3-1/TRBV3-2; D: TRBD1; size: NA; J: TRBJ1-5; CDR3: CASSQGTGGYQPQHF; DNA: TGTGCCAGCAGCCAAGGGACAGGGGGCTATCAGCCCCAGCATTTT
length: 15; V: TRBV5-1; D: NA; size: NA; J: TRBJ1-3; CDR3: CASSLAPTAGNTIYF; DNA: TGCGCCAGCAGCTTGGCCCCGACTGCTGGAAACACCATATATTTT
length: 15; V: TRBV7-9; D: NA; size: NA; J: TRBJ2-2; CDR3: CASSPSASGTGELFF; DNA: TGTGCCAGCAGCCCATCGGCGTCGGGTACCGGGGAGCTGTTTTTT
length: 13; V: TRBV12-3/TRBV12-4; D: NA; size: NA; J: TRBJ1-2; CDR3: CASSHGPGYGYTF; DNA: TGTGCCAGCAGCCACGGGCCGGGATATGGCTACACCTTC
length: 15; V: TRBV9; D: TRBD1; size: NA; J: TRBJ1-5; CDR3: CASSVGTGGDQPQHF; DNA: TGTGCCAGCAGCGTAGGGACAGGGGGGGATCAGCCCCAGCATTTT
length: 11; V: TRBV7-9; D: NA; size: few; J: TRBJ2-7; CDR3: CASGEVGEQYF; DNA: TGTGCCAGCGGCGAGGTCGGCGAGCAGTACTTC
length: 13; V: TRBV5-1; D: NA; size: NA; J: TRBJ1-3; CDR3: CASSTSSGNTIYF; DNA: TGCGCCAGCAGCACGAGCTCTGGAAACACCATATATTTT
length: 13; V: TRBV12-3/TRBV12-4; D: TRBD1; size: NA; J: TRBJ1-1; CDR3: CATLFGQGTEAFF; DNA: TGTGCCACCCTTTTTGGACAGGGGACTGAAGCTTTCTTT
length: 20; V: TRBV28; D: TRBD2; size: NA; J: TRBJ2-3; CDR3: CASTPFRRATSGLQGSTQYF; DNA: TGTGCCAGCACCCCTTTCCGGAGGGCGACTAGCGGACTACAAGGGAGTACGCAGTATTTT
length: 15; V: TRBV18; D: NA; size: NA; J: TRBJ1-1; CDR3: CASSPPGLRDTEAFF; DNA: TGTGCCAGCTCACCACCGGGGCTCAGGGATACTGAAGCTTTCTTT
length: 16; V: TRBV5-1; D: TRBD2; size: NA; J: TRBJ2-5; CDR3: CASSLRASAGEETQYF; DNA: TGCGCCAGCAGCCTGAGGGCATCTGCGGGAGAGGAGACCCAGTACTTC
length: 13; V: TRBV28; D: TRBD1; size: NA; J: TRBJ1-2; CDR3: CASSLDRGSGYTF; DNA: TGTGCCAGCAGTCTTGACAGGGGTTCCGGCTACACCTTC
length: 14; V: TRBV9; D: NA; size: NA; J: TRBJ1-4; CDR3: CASSVGLIGEKLFF; DNA: TGTGCCAGCAGCGTGGGCCTAATCGGTGAAAAACTGTTTTTT
length: 14; V: TRBV3-1/TRBV3-2; D: NA; size: NA; J: TRBJ2-2; CDR3: CASSQGVTTGELFF; DNA: TGTGCCAGCAGCCAAGGCGTAACTACCGGGGAGCTGTTTTTT
length: 16; V: TRBV4-2; D: NA; size: NA; J: TRBJ1-5; CDR3: CASSLVPGLINQPQHF; DNA: TGTGCCAGCAGCTTAGTGCCGGGACTGATAAATCAGCCCCAGCATTTT
length: 13; V: TRBV12-3/TRBV12-4; D: NA; size: NA; J: TRBJ1-3; CDR3: CASSLTLGNTIYF; DNA: TGTGCCAGCAGTTTAACTCTGGGAAACACCATATATTTT
length: 14; V: TRBV7-9; D: NA; size: NA; J: TRBJ1-4; CDR3: CASSQEGGNEKLFF; DNA: TGTGCCAGCAGTCAGGAGGGGGGGAATGAAAAACTGTTTTTT
length: 10; V: TRBV20-1; D: NA; size: NA; J: TRBJ1-4; CDR3: CSAHEEKLFF; DNA: TGCAGTGCTCATGAGGAAAAACTGTTTTTT
length: 12; V: TRBV2; D: NA; size: NA; J: TRBJ2-7; CDR3: CASSYRVGEQYF; DNA: TGTGCCAGCAGTTACAGGGTCGGCGAGCAGTACTTC
length: 19; V: TRBV28; D: NA; size: NA; J: TRBJ1-5; CDR3: CASTGRRAGMLNSNQPQHF; DNA: TGTGCCAGCACAGGGAGGAGGGCTGGGATGTTGAATAGCAATCAGCCCCAGCATTTT
length: 18; V: TRBV28; D: TRBD1; size: once; J: TRBJ2-3; CDR3: CASSLPGTARINIDTQYF; DNA: TGTGCCAGCAGTTTACCCGGGACAGCCCGTATCAATATCGATACGCAGTATTTT
length: 13; V: TRBV19; D: TRBD2; size: NA; J: TRBJ2-7; CDR3: CASSISGGREQYF; DNA: TGTGCCAGTAGTATATCGGGAGGGCGCGAGCAGTACTTC